This TCR beta chain derives from a study of PD-L1 blockade in urothelial cancer. The wider study: Typically, measured as a median, blood samples had over 120,000 T cells.

Synthetic analogs of TCR templates were spiked into every PCR. Libraries were prepared by immunoSEQ multiplex PCR; TCRdb keeps only in-frame clonotypes and omits some of them. The sample contains about 120,000 clones, 85% to 90% of which appear only once. Time point here: peripheral blood 6 weeks after treatment start. This CDR3 region has 16 residues. V shed 0 bases, J shed 3 bases, and the junction held 6 bases outside the gene matches. Germline-derived CDR1 and CDR2 are SGHRS and YFSETQ. The receptor comes from a man aged 55-75 years with urothelial cancer. The chain carries TRBV5-1 and TRBJ2-5, with TRBD1 matching 9 bases. The sample in question was PBMCs, obtained around atezolizumab (anti-PD-L1) treatment. The CDR3 loop reads CASSLGDRVGEETQYF. The CDR3, as DNA: TGCGCCAGCAGCTTGGGGGACAGGGTAGGTGAAGAGACCCAGTACTTC.